These T cell receptor beta chains were read from a single sample in a study of graft-versus-host responses after intestinal transplantation. These receptors' antigens are unknown. The data were produced by immunoSEQ multiplex PCR, yet TCRdb's version contains in-frame clones alone and is incomplete. The sample holds 120,000 or so clones, 93% seen once. This material consisted of unstimulated CD8+ T cells sorted from spleen or lymph node cells, taken before intestinal transplant. These receptors were taken from a human donor who received an intestinal transplant. Each CDR3 is given with its conserved first and last residue. Fields, in order: clone size, V gene, D gene, J gene, CDR3 protein, CDR3 DNA. The D gene is left open where the match is weak. Size tells how often a clone was seen (once, few, many) or the class of an expanded clone, and some rows leave it out.

NA	TRBV6-4	TRBD1	TRBJ2-7	CASSPTGTGIYEQYF	TGTGCCAGCAGTCCCACCGGGACAGGGATCTACGAGCAGTACTTC
NA	TRBV7-2	TRBD2	TRBJ2-1	CASSSRAGVDNEQFF	TGTGCCAGCAGCTCCAGAGCGGGAGTAGACAATGAGCAGTTCTTC
NA	TRBV20-1	NA	TRBJ2-1	CSARDYNEQFF	TGCAGTGCTAGAGATTACAATGAGCAGTTCTTC
NA	TRBV27	NA	TRBJ2-7	CASSPPSSYEQYF	TGTGCCAGCAGTCCCCCTTCCTCCTACGAGCAGTACTTC
NA	TRBV19	NA	TRBJ2-7	CASRDPDYEQYF	TGTGCCAGTAGGGACCCAGACTACGAGCAGTACTTC
NA	TRBV19	TRBD2	TRBJ2-7	CASSASGYYYEQYF	TGTGCCAGTAGTGCTAGCGGGTACTACTACGAGCAGTACTTC
NA	TRBV10-3	NA	TRBJ1-3	CATGTRESGNGNTIYF	TGTGCCACAGGAACTCGGGAGTCCGGCAATGGAAACACCATATATTTT
NA	TRBV9	NA	TRBJ2-3	CASSVGAPDTQYF	TGTGCCAGCAGCGTAGGGGCGCCGGATACGCAGTATTTT
NA	TRBV20-1	NA	TRBJ2-7	CSARGGYEQYF	TGCAGTGCTAGGGGCGGCTACGAGCAGTACTTC
once	TRBV5-1	TRBD2	TRBJ2-1	CASGLVVSEQFF	TGCGCCAGCGGACTAGTAGTGAGTGAGCAGTTCTTC
NA	TRBV6-5	NA	TRBJ2-3	CATGLGDPTDTQYF	TGTGCCACCGGCCTCGGGGATCCGACAGATACGCAGTATTTT
NA	TRBV5-1	NA	TRBJ1-5	CASSPSGVGQPQHF	TGCGCCAGCAGCCCGTCGGGGGTAGGACAGCCCCAGCATTTT
NA	TRBV19	NA	TRBJ2-5	CASSILAGQETQYF	TGTGCCAGTAGTATTCTGGCAGGACAAGAGACCCAGTACTTC
NA	TRBV27	NA	TRBJ2-7	CASSLQAQLGEQYF	TGTGCCAGCAGTCTCCAGGCCCAACTAGGCGAGCAGTACTTC
NA	TRBV28	NA	TRBJ2-7	CASSEIRGEQYF	TGTGCCAGCAGCGAAATTAGGGGTGAGCAGTACTTC
once	TRBV4-1	NA	TRBJ2-2	CASSQPRGTGELFF	TGCGCCAGCAGCCAACCCAGGGGAACCGGGGAGCTGTTTTTT
NA	TRBV9	TRBD2	TRBJ2-7	CASSVHWRENNEQYF	TGTGCCAGCAGCGTCCACTGGCGGGAGAATAACGAGCAGTACTTC
NA	TRBV6-4	TRBD2	TRBJ2-1	CASSDGSSGIHEQFF	TGTGCCAGCAGTGACGGGTCTAGCGGGATTCATGAGCAGTTCTTC
few	TRBV5-5	NA	TRBJ1-2	CASSERWGDGYTF	TGTGCCAGCAGCGAGAGATGGGGGGATGGCTACACCTTC
NA	TRBV11-3	TRBD2	TRBJ2-1	CASSLAYRGAGRNEQFF	TGTGCCAGCAGCTTAGCCTACCGAGGAGCGGGGCGTAATGAGCAGTTCTTC
NA	TRBV30	TRBD2	TRBJ2-5	CAWSPPGTSGALGETQYF	TGTGCCTGGAGTCCCCCCGGGACTAGCGGGGCTCTGGGGGAGACCCAGTACTTC
once	TRBV27	NA	TRBJ2-1	CASSFSTSYNEQFF	TGTGCCAGCAGTTTCAGTACCTCCTACAATGAGCAGTTCTTC
NA	TRBV4-1	NA	TRBJ2-7	CASSPRDLTSYEQYF	TGCGCCAGCAGCCCAAGGGACCTCACCTCCTACGAGCAGTACTTC
NA	TRBV19	NA	TRBJ1-2	CASSSGLRGYTF	TGTGCCAGTAGTAGCGGTCTGAGGGGCTACACCTTC
NA	TRBV5-4	TRBD2	TRBJ2-7	CASSLWGGRDEQYF	TGTGCCAGCAGCTTGTGGGGGGGTAGGGACGAGCAGTACTTC
NA	TRBV27	TRBD1	TRBJ1-2	CASSPQGQGYGYTF	TGTGCCAGCAGTCCCCAGGGACAGGGCTATGGCTACACCTTC
NA	TRBV20-1	NA	TRBJ2-1	CSTPSREQFF	TGCAGTACCCCCTCTAGAGAGCAGTTCTTC
NA	TRBV12-5	TRBD2	TRBJ2-7	CASGLLAVAKGQYF	TGTGCTAGTGGTTTACTAGCGGTTGCTAAAGGGCAGTACTTC
NA	TRBV10-1	NA	TRBJ2-7	CASSEVLGQFYEQYF	TGCGCCAGCAGTGAAGTACTCGGACAGTTCTACGAGCAGTACTTC
NA	TRBV5-1	NA	TRBJ2-7	CASSEGIDEQYF	TGCGCCAGCAGCGAGGGGATCGACGAGCAGTACTTC
NA	TRBV5-1	NA	TRBJ2-5	CASSWDLGQSRTQYF	TGCGCCAGCAGCTGGGACCTTGGACAGTCACGGACCCAGTACTTC